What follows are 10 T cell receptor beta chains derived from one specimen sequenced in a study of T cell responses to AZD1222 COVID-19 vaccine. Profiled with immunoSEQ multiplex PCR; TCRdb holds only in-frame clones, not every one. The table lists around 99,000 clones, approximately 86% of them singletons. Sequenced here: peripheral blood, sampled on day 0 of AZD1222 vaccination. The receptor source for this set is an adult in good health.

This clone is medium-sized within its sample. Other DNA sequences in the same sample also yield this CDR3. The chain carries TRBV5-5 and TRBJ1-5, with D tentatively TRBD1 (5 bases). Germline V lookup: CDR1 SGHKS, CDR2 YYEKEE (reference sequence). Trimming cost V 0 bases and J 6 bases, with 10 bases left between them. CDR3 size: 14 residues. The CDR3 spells CASSLGMGGQPQHF. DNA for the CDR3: TGTGCCAGCAGCTTGGGGATGGGGGGTCAGCCCCAGCATTTT.

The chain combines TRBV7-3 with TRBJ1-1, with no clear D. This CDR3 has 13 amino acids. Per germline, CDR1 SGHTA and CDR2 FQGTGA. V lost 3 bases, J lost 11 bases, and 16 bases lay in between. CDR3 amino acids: CASSFPGSAPAFF. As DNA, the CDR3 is TGTGCCAGCAGCTTTCCCGGGTCCGCGCCTGCTTTCTTT.

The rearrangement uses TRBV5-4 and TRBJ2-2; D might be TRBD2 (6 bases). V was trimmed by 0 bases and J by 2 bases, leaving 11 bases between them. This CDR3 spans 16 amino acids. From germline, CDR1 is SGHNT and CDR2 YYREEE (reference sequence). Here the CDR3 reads CASSLGGGTNTGELFF. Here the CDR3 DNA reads TGTGCCAGCAGCTTGGGGGGCGGGACCAACACCGGGGAGCTGTTTTTT.

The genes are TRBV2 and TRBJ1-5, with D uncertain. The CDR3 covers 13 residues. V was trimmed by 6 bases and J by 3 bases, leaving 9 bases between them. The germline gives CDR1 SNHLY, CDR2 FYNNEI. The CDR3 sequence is CASRGSNNQPQHF. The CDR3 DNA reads TGTGCCAGCAGGGGGTCGAACAATCAGCCCCAGCATTTT.

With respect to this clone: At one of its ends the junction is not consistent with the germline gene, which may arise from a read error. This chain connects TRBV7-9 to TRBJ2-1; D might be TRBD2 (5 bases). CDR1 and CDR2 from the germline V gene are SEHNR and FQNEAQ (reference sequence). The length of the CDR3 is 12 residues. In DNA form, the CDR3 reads TGCACCGGGGTGAGCTCCTACAATGAGCAGTTCTTC. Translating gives CTGVSSYNEQFF.

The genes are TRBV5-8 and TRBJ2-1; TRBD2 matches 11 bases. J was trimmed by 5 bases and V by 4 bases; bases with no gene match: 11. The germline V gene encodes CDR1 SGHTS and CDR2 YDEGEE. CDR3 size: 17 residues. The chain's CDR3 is CASSPRLAGRGNNEQFF. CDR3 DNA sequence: TGTGCCAGCAGCCCTCGACTAGCGGGACGTGGGAACAATGAGCAGTTCTTC.

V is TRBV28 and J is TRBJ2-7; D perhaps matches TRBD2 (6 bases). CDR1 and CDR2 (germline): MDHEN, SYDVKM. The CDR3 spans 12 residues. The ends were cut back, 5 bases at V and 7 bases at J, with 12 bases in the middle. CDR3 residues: CASSREMGEQYF. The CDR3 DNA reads TGTGCCAGCAGTCGGGAGATGGGAGAGCAGTACTTC.

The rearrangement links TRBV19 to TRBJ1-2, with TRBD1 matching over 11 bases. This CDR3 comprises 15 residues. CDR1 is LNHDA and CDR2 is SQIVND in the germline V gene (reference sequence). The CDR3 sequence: CVSTGTGGSIGGYTF. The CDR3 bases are TGTGTATCGACCGGGACAGGGGGTTCAATCGGAGGCTACACCTTC.

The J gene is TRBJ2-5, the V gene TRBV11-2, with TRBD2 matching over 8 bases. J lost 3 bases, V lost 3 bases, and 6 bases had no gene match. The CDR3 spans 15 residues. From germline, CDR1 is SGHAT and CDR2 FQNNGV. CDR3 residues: CASSFAGGWEETQYF. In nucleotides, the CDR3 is TGTGCCAGCAGCTTTGCGGGGGGATGGGAAGAGACCCAGTACTTC.

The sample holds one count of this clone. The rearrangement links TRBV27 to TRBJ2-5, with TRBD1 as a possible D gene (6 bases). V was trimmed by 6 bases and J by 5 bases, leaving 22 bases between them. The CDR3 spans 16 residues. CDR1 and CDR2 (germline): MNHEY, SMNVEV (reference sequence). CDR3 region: CASSPKLLTGPETQYF. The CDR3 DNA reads TGTGCCAGCAGCCCAAAACTTCTAACAGGGCCGGAGACCCAGTACTTC.